This T cell receptor (beta chain) was observed in a study of human T cells and chemical hapten exposure. Turning to the study itself: Patients, a majority of them female, were diagnosed with alopecia areata, totalis or universalis. Study-wide results and limits: Significantly more large CDR3 similarity clusters arose among expanded TCRs than among controls.

V gave up 3 bases and J gave up 4 bases, with 7 bases separating them. Germline V CDR1 and CDR2: ENHRY, SYGVKD. CDR3 length: 14 amino acids. This clonotype appeared a few times. Its antigen is currently unknown. The library tagged individual cDNA molecules with unique molecular identifiers. Each CDR3 protein is one row after TCRdb ran MiXCR on the RACE reads. Of 95,000 to 150,000 distinct CDR3 sequences listed, roughly 13% are singletons. As to time point: patch test 1, 2 weeks after DPC sensitization. The treatment denotes: therapeutic diphenylcyclopropenone sensitization with weekly scalp DPC. Unfractionated whole blood yielded total RNA.

The source is a man aged 18 to 30 with alopecia areata. Some clones in this sample may be carry-over from other donors' samples. This chain links TRBV10-3 with TRBJ2-6; no clear D gene. Sequenced here: whole blood, sampled in connection with sensitization to the hapten diphenylcyclopropenone (DPC). The CDR3 sequence is CAISENAGANVLTF. CDR3 coding DNA: TGTGCCATCAGTGAAAACGCGGGGGCCAACGTCCTGACTTTC.